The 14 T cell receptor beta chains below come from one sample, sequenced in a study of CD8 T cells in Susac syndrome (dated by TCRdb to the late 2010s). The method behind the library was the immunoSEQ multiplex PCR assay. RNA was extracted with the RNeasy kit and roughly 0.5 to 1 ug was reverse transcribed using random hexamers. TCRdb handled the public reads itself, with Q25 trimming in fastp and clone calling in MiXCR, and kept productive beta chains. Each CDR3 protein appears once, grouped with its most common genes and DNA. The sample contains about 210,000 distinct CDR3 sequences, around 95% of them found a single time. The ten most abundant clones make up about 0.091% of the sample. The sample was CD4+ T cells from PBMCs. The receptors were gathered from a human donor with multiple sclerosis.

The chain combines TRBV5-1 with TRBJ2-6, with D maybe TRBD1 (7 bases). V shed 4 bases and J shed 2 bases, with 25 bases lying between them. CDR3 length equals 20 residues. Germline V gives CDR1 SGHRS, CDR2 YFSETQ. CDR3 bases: TGCGCCAGCAGCCCCGCTATCCAACAGGGGCGGGGCACTGGGGCCAACGTCCTGACTTTC. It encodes CASSPAIQQGRGTGANVLTF.

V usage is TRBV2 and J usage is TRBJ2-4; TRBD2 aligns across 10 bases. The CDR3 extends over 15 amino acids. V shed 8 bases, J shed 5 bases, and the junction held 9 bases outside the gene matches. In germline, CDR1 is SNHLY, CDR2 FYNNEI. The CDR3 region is CASWLAGAQENIQYF. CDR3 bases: TGTGCCAGCTGGCTAGCGGGAGCGCAGGAAAACATTCAGTACTTC.

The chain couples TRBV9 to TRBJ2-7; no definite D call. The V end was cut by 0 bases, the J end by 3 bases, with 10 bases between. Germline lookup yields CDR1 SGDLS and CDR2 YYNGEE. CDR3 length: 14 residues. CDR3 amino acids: CASSVGATYYEQYF. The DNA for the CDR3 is TGTGCCAGCAGCGTAGGTGCCACTTACTACGAGCAGTACTTC.

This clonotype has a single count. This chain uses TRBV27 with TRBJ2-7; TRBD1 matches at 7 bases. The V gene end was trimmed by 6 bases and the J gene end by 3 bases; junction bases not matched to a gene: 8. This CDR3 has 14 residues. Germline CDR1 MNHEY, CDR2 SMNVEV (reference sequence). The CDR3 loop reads CASRRQGSGYEQYF. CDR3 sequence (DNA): TGTGCCAGCAGGCGACAGGGATCAGGCTACGAGCAGTACTTC.

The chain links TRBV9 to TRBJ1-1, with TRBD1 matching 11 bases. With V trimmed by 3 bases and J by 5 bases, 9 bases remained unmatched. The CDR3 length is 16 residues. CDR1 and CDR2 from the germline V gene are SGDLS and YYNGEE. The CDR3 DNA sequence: TGTGCCAGCAGCGCGTGGACAGGGGGCGCGTGGACTGAAGCTTTCTTT. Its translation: CASSAWTGGAWTEAFF.

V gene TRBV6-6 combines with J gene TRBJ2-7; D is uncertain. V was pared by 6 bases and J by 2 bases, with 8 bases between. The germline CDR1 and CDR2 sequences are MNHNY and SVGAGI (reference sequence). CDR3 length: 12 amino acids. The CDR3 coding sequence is TGTGCCAGCAGCCCGGTCGCCTACGAGCAGTACTTC. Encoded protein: CASSPVAYEQYF.

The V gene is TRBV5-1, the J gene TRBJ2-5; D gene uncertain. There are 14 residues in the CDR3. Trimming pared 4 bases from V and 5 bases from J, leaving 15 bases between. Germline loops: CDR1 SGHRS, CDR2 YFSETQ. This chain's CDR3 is CASSTTASMETQYF. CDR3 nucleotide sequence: TGCGCCAGCAGCACCACGGCGAGCATGGAGACCCAGTACTTC.

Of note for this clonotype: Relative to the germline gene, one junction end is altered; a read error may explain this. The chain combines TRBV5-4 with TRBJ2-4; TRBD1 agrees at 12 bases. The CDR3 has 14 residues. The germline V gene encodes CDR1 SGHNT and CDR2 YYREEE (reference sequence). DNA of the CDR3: TGTGCCAGCAGCTCCCCGGGACAGGGGGCCGAGGTCCACTTC. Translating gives CASSSPGQGAEVHF.

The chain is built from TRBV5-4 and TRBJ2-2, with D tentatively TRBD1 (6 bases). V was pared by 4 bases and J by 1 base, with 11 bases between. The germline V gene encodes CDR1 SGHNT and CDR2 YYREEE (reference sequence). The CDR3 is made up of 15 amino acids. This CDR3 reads CASSVGHLNTGELFF. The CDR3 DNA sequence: TGTGCCAGCAGCGTGGGACACCTGAACACCGGGGAGCTGTTTTTT. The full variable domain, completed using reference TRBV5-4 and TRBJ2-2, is ETGVTQSPTHLIKTRGQQVTLRCSSQSGHNTVSWYQQALGQGPQFIFQYYREEENGRGNFPPRFSGLQFPNYSSELNVNALELDDSALYLCASSVGHLNTGELFFGEGSRLTVL.

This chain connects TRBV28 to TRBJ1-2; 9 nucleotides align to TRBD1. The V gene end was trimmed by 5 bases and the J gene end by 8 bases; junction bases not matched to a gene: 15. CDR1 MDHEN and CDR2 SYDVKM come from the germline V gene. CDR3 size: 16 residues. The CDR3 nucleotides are TGTGCCAGCAGTGTAACCGGGACAGGGAGTTTAGGGGGCTACACCTTC. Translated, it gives CASSVTGTGSLGGYTF.

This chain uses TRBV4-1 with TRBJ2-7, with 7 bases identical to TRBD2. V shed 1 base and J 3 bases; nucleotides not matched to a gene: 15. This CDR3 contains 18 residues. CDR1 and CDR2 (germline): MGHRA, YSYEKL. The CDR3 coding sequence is TGCGCCAGCAGCCAAGTAGACTTCCTTCCCGGGGGGATCTACGAGCAGTACTTC. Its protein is CASSQVDFLPGGIYEQYF.

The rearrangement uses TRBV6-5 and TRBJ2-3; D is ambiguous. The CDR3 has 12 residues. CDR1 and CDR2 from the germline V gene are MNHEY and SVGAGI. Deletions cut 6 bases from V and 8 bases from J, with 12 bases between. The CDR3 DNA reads TGTGCCAGCAGCCCCAGCATGGGTACGCAGTATTTT. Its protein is CASSPSMGTQYF.

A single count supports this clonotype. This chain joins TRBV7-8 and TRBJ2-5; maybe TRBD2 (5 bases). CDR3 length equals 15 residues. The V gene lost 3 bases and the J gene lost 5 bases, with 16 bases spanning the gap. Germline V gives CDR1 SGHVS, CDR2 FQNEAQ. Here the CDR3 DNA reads TGTGCCAGCAGCTTCCGGCGGCTCGGCGGGGAGACCCAGTACTTC. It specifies CASSFRRLGGETQYF.

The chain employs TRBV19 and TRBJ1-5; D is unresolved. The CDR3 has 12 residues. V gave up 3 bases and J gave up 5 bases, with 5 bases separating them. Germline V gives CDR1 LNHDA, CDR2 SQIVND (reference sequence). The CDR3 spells CASSIVDQPQHF. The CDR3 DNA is TGTGCCAGTAGTATCGTAGATCAGCCCCAGCATTTT. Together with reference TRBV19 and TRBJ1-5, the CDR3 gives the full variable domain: DGGITQSPKYLFRKEGQNVTLSCEQNLNHDAMYWYRQDPGQGLRLIYYSQIVNDFQKGDIAEGYSVSREKKESFPLTVTSAQKNPTAFYLCASSIVDQPQHFGDGTRLSIL.